Shown below are 10 T cell receptor beta chains from a single sample sequenced in a study of T cell responses to AZD1222 COVID-19 vaccine. Sequenced by immunoSEQ multiplex PCR; TCRdb stores in-frame clones only, minus some. The sample records around 130,000 clones, 93% being singletons. The material sequenced was peripheral blood, taken on day 0 of AZD1222 vaccination. The receptors were sampled from an adult in good health.

The chain is built from TRBV6-1 and TRBJ2-7, with D perhaps matching TRBD2 (6 bases). V lost 1 base and J lost 8, with 9 bases in between. This CDR3 is built from 12 residues. Germline lookup yields CDR1 MNHNS and CDR2 SASEGT. The CDR3 sequence is CASSEVGGKQYF. DNA for the CDR3: TGTGCCAGCAGTGAAGTTGGGGGGAAGCAGTACTTC.

The chain uses TRBV27 and TRBJ1-5; 9 nucleotides match TRBD1. V gave up 5 bases and J gave up 5 bases; unmatched junction bases: 7. CDR3 length: 15 amino acids. Germline CDR1 and CDR2: MNHEY and SMNVEV (reference sequence). CDR3 amino acids: CASSPGTGPHQPQHF. The DNA of the CDR3 is TGTGCCAGCAGTCCAGGGACAGGGCCGCATCAGCCCCAGCATTTT.

On this clone: Other DNA sequences of this sample code for an identical CDR3. V is TRBV11-3 and J is TRBJ1-1, with a tentative D call TRBD1 (5 bases). This CDR3 spans 12 amino acids. The ends were cut back, 5 bases at V and 2 bases at J, with 6 bases in the middle. Germline V CDR1 and CDR2: SGHNT, YENEEA. The CDR3 DNA follows: TGTGCCAGCAGCGACAGAAACACTGAAGCTTTCTTT. Protein: CASSDRNTEAFF.

The V call is TRBV10-3, the J call TRBJ2-5; D gene ambiguous. V shed 0 bases and J shed 6 bases, with 11 bases lying between them. This CDR3 has 14 amino acids. Germline V gene sequence: CDR1 ENHRY, CDR2 SYGVKD. Here the CDR3 reads CAISESFGWKTQYF. The DNA of the CDR3 is TGTGCCATCAGTGAGTCGTTTGGTTGGAAGACCCAGTACTTC.

This chain connects TRBV5-1 to TRBJ1-1; 7 positions agree with TRBD1. This CDR3 contains 15 residues. J lost 2 bases, V lost 4 bases, and 8 bases had no gene match. Germline assignment: CDR1 SGHRS and CDR2 YFSETQ. CDR3 nucleotides: TGCGCCAGCAGCGAACAGGGACAGATAAACACTGAAGCTTTCTTT. Translation: CASSEQGQINTEAFF.

V usage is TRBV7-3 and J usage is TRBJ1-1; D may be TRBD1 (5 bases). Between the trimmed V and J ends, which lost 5 bases and 4 bases, there was a span of 11 bases. Looked up from germline, CDR1 is SGHTA and CDR2 is FQGTGA. The CDR3 has 13 residues. This CDR3 is CASSGGGTTEAFF. DNA for the CDR3: TGTGCCAGCAGCGGCGGAGGGACCACTGAAGCTTTCTTT.

The chain links TRBV6-1 to TRBJ2-2; D not resolved. Germline CDR1 is MNHNS and CDR2 is SASEGT. Trimming took 1 base from V and 7 from J, leaving 4 bases between them. The CDR3 loop spans 12 amino acids. The CDR3 reads CASSEVSGELFF. As DNA, the CDR3 is TGTGCCAGCAGTGAAGTTAGCGGGGAGCTGTTTTTT.

J is TRBJ2-7 and V is TRBV12-5; TRBD1 matches at 7 bases. From germline, CDR1 is LGHNT and CDR2 FRNRAP. The length of the CDR3 is 14 residues. With 0 bases clipped from V and 1 base from J, the junction kept 0 bases outside the gene matches. This CDR3 reads CASGLVQGSYEQYF. In DNA form, the CDR3 reads TGTGCTAGTGGTTTGGTACAGGGGTCCTACGAGCAGTACTTC.

The chain uses TRBV27 and TRBJ1-5; 8 bases match TRBD1. V lost 5 bases to trimming and J lost 2 bases; unmatched junction nucleotides: 5. CDR1 is MNHEY and CDR2 is SMNVEV in the germline V gene (reference sequence). The CDR3 runs to 15 residues. The CDR3 DNA sequence: TGTGCCAGCAGTAGCAGGGGACAGGGCAATCAGCCCCAGCATTTT. This translates into CASSSRGQGNQPQHF.

This chain joins TRBV21-1 and TRBJ1-5. TRBV21-1 is assigned pseudogene status. The CDR3 runs to 20 residues. CDR3 loop: CASSKALSTTPLEGNQPQHF. The CDR3 DNA follows: TGTGCCAGCAGCAAAGCGCTTTCAACAACCCCCCTTGAGGGCAATCAGCCCCAGCATTTT.